Reported below is one TCR beta chain. Its antigen is undetermined. The source of the sample is a study of T cell responses to AZD1222 COVID-19 vaccine. The study, taken as a whole, reports: Targeting of unmutated variant regions was reportedly seen in nearly half of spike-specific TCRs. Seropositive at baseline were only five or six AZD1222 recipients.

The method was immunoSEQ multiplex PCR; TCRdb's version includes in-frame clones alone and lacks a portion of them. This sample has 60,000 to 100,000 clones, with about 91% found just once. V lost 0 bases, J lost 7 bases, and 6 bases stayed unmatched. The V gene's germline CDR1 is SGDLS and CDR2 YYNGEE. CDR3 length: 16 residues. The sequenced sample was peripheral blood, obtained on day 0 of MenACWY control vaccination. The genes are TRBV9 and TRBJ2-1, with 11 nucleotides matching TRBD2. This TCR was sampled from an adult in good health. In DNA, the CDR3 is TGTGCCAGCAGCGTAGCTGGGACTAGCGGTTTAAATGAGCAGTTCTTC. Its translation: CASSVAGTSGLNEQFF. The full variable domain, rest sourced from reference TRBV9 and TRBJ2-1, is DSGVTQTPKHLITATGQRVTLRCSPRSGDLSVYWYQQSLDQGLQFLIQYYNGEERAKGNILERFSAQQFPDLHSELNLSSLELGDSALYFCASSVAGTSGLNEQFFGPGTRLTVL.